The 32 T cell receptor beta chains given below trace back to one sample, sequenced in a study of cytomegalovirus exposure and HLA in healthy donors. Measured with immunoSEQ multiplex PCR; TCRdb has only the in-frame clones, and not every one. The profile shows tens of thousands of clones, 90% to 95% of them singletons. The specimen sequenced was PBMCs. All receptors derive from a woman aged 18-30 years in good health and CMV-seropositive.

The rearrangement links TRBV4-2 to TRBJ1-1, with TRBD1 identical over 11 bases. The CDR3 totals 16 residues. Germline V gene data show CDR1 as LGHNA and CDR2 as YNFKEQ. The trim removed 4 bases at V and 1 base at J, leaving 5 bases unmatched. CDR3 coding DNA: TGTGCCAGCAGCCGCGGACAGGGGGCGGCGAACACTGAAGCTTTCTTT. This sequence encodes CASSRGQGAANTEAFF.

The chain has TRBV9 and TRBJ2-1; the D gene is possibly TRBD1 (6 bases). The V and J ends lost 4 bases and 7 bases respectively, with 21 bases between them. CDR3 length: 16 residues. Germline CDR1 and CDR2: SGDLS and YYNGEE. The chain's CDR3 is CASSKRPGHQYNEQFF. The CDR3 DNA is TGTGCCAGCAGCAAACGACCGGGACACCAATATAATGAGCAGTTCTTC.

This sequence joins TRBV5-1 and TRBJ2-2; unclear D gene. The CDR3 totals 15 residues. Looked up from germline, CDR1 is SGHRS and CDR2 is YFSETQ. V dropped 0 bases and J dropped 4 bases, with 10 bases sitting between them. CDR3 coding DNA: TGCGCCAGCAGCTTGGAACAGATCTCCACCGGGGAGCTGTTTTTT. It yields the protein CASSLEQISTGELFF.

J is TRBJ1-1 and V is TRBV19; D might be TRBD1 (5 bases). There are 15 residues in the CDR3. Between the trimmed V and J ends, which lost 4 bases and 3 bases, there was a span of 15 bases. Germline-derived CDR1 and CDR2 are LNHDA and SQIVND (reference sequence). The chain's CDR3 is CASSRQGGIDTEAFF. CDR3 nucleotide sequence: TGTGCCAGTAGTAGGCAGGGTGGGATTGACACTGAAGCTTTCTTT.

The V and J genes are TRBV11-2 and TRBJ2-5; 8 bases fit TRBD2. The length of the CDR3 is 17 residues. Unmatched junction bases numbered 15, after V lost 5 bases and J lost 4 bases. The V gene's germline CDR1 is SGHAT and CDR2 FQNNGV. The CDR3 coding sequence is TGTGCCAGCAGCCCCCACTCCGGTGCGGGGGGTGGAGAGACCCAGTACTTC. Residues: CASSPHSGAGGGETQYF. The full variable domain, its missing parts supplied by reference TRBV11-2 and TRBJ2-5, is EAGVAQSPRYKIIEKRQSVAFWCNPISGHATLYWYQQILGQGPKLLIQFQNNGVVDDSQLPKDRFSAERLKGVDSTLKIQPAKLEDSAVYLCASSPHSGAGGGETQYFGPGTRLLVL.

The rearrangement uses TRBV19 and TRBJ1-1; the D gene is possibly TRBD1 (5 bases). V was trimmed by 4 bases and J by 4 bases, leaving 10 bases between them. The germline V gene has CDR1 LNHDA and CDR2 SQIVND (reference sequence). The CDR3 contains 13 residues. The CDR3, as DNA: TGTGCCAGTAGTACAGGGTCGGCCACTGAAGCTTTCTTT. Its translation: CASSTGSATEAFF.

This sequence joins TRBV19 and TRBJ2-1, with no clear D. The CDR3 spans 15 residues. Germline CDR1 reads LNHDA; CDR2 reads SQIVND (reference sequence). V lost 4 bases, J lost 7 bases, and 17 bases lay in between. The CDR3 DNA reads as TGTGCCAGTAGTACCGCGGTCGCAGTCAAAAATGAGCAGTTCTTC. Protein product: CASSTAVAVKNEQFF.

This rearrangement joins TRBV21-1 to TRBJ2-5; the tabulated D call, TRBD1, remains unverified against the DNA. TRBV21-1 is a pseudogene segment. There are 17 residues in the CDR3. The CDR3 loop is CASSKKGPRGWRETQYF. CDR3 sequence (DNA): TGTGCCAGCAGCAAAAAGGGCCCCAGGGGATGGAGAGAGACCCAGTACTTC.

A single count supports this clone. The rearrangement joins TRBV7-9 to TRBJ1-1, with D possibly being TRBD1 (5 bases). The germline CDR1 and CDR2 sequences are SEHNR and FQNEAQ (reference sequence). The CDR3 covers 14 residues. Trimming took off 5 bases at V and 10 bases at J, with 20 bases between the two ends. The CDR3 reads CASSGLQGRGGAFF. Written as DNA, the CDR3 is TGTGCCAGCAGCGGACTGCAGGGTAGGGGAGGAGCTTTCTTT.

This sequence joins TRBV10-3 and TRBJ2-1; tentative D call: TRBD2 (6 bases). Per the germline V gene, CDR1 is ENHRY and CDR2 is SYGVKD. The CDR3 has 15 amino acids. The germline V and J ends were trimmed by 2 bases and 9 bases, with 17 bases remaining between them. The CDR3 DNA is TGTGCCATCAGTGAGGCCGCAGGGAGGAGGAGTGAGCAGTTCTTC. Translation gives CAISEAAGRRSEQFF.

The chain carries TRBV6-1 and TRBJ1-2; tentative D call: TRBD1 (5 bases). Looked up from germline, CDR1 is MNHNS and CDR2 is SASEGT. V was pared by 5 bases and J by 6 bases, with 10 bases between. This CDR3 comprises 12 residues. Here the CDR3 reads CASSFRADGYTF. The CDR3 DNA sequence: TGTGCCAGCAGTTTCAGGGCTGATGGCTACACCTTC.

The CDR3 spells CASSKGAGTSGSYEQYF. The CDR3 coding sequence is TGCGCCAGCAGCAAAGGAGCCGGGACTAGCGGGAGTTACGAGCAGTACTTC. V usage is TRBV4-1 and J usage is TRBJ2-7; 14 bases align to TRBD2. J lost 4 bases, V lost 5 bases, and 10 bases had no gene match. The CDR3 is made up of 17 amino acids. Germline V CDR1 and CDR2: MGHRA, YSYEKL.

The chain recombines TRBV7-2 with TRBJ1-4; TRBD1 matches at 8 bases. After removal of 6 bases from V and 15 bases from J, the junction contained 15 bases not matched to a gene. The CDR3 contains 14 residues. Germline V CDR1 and CDR2: SGHTA, FQGNSA. The CDR3 spells CASSTGTGSRKMFF. The CDR3 DNA follows: TGTGCCAGCAGTACCGGGACAGGCTCACGGAAGATGTTTTTT.

This clone was observed a single time. V usage is TRBV6-6 and J usage is TRBJ2-7; 7 positions agree with TRBD2. CDR1 is MNHNY and CDR2 is SVGAGI in the germline V gene (reference sequence). Trimming removed 0 bases from V and 5 bases from J; junction bases left unmatched: 7. This CDR3 has 15 amino acids. This chain's CDR3 is CASSYSVGRSDEQYF. The CDR3 DNA follows: TGTGCCAGCAGTTACTCGGTCGGGAGGAGCGACGAGCAGTACTTC.

The gene calls are TRBV2 and TRBJ1-1, with D perhaps TRBD1 (5 bases). Trimming removed 5 bases at V and 10 bases at J, with 11 bases between. Germline V gene sequence: CDR1 SNHLY, CDR2 FYNNEI. The CDR3 consists of 11 residues. The CDR3 is CASSQGSRAFF. The CDR3, as DNA: TGTGCCAGCAGTCAGGGAAGTCGAGCTTTCTTT.

V is TRBV5-1 and J is TRBJ2-2, with TRBD2 matching 8 bases. This CDR3 has 15 amino acids. Germline V CDR1 and CDR2: SGHRS, YFSETQ. J gave up 6 bases and V 0 bases, and 4 bases lay outside the gene matches. CDR3 region: CASSLGTSIPGELFF. DNA of the CDR3: TGCGCCAGCAGCTTGGGGACTAGCATTCCCGGGGAGCTGTTTTTT. Drawing the rest from reference TRBV5-1 and TRBJ2-2, the complete variable domain is KAGVTQTPRYLIKTRGQQVTLSCSPISGHRSVSWYQQTPGQGLQFLFEYFSETQRNKGNFPGRFSGRQFSNSRSEMNVSTLELGDSALYLCASSLGTSIPGELFFGEGSRLTVL.

The V and J genes are TRBV14 and TRBJ2-3; D is possibly TRBD2 (6 bases). Germline V gene data show CDR1 as SGHDN and CDR2 as FVKESK. The CDR3 covers 15 residues. The V gene lost 1 base and the J gene lost 1 base, with 9 bases spanning the gap. The CDR3, as DNA: TGTGCCAGCAGCCAAGCTAGCGTTCGCACAGATACGCAGTATTTT. This translates into CASSQASVRTDTQYF.

This clone appeared once. The rearrangement uses TRBV5-1 and TRBJ2-3, with 9 bases identical to TRBD1. With V trimmed by 5 bases and J by 0 bases, 4 bases remained unmatched. Germline CDR1 SGHRS, CDR2 YFSETQ. This CDR3 spans 15 amino acids. The CDR3 here is CASRDRGASTDTQYF. CDR3 coding DNA: TGCGCCAGCAGAGACAGGGGGGCTAGCACAGATACGCAGTATTTT.

The chain combines TRBV19 with TRBJ1-2; perhaps TRBD1 as D (6 bases). The CDR3 has 16 amino acids. V gave up 3 bases and J gave up 5 bases, with 19 bases separating them. CDR1 is LNHDA, CDR2 SQIVND, per germline (reference sequence). In DNA form, the CDR3 reads TGTGCCAGTAGTATCATGACAGGCAAATTAGAATATGGCTACACCTTC. Amino acid sequence: CASSIMTGKLEYGYTF.

This clone came up once. CDR3 DNA sequence: TGTGCCAGCTCACCGGGACAGGGGGCGGCAGTTTATAATTCACCCCTCCACTTT. Its protein is CASSPGQGAAVYNSPLHF. The V gene is TRBV18, the J gene TRBJ1-6; 12 bases are shared with TRBD1. The CDR3 is 18 amino acids. The germline V gene encodes CDR1 KGHSH and CDR2 LQKENI. Losses at the gene ends were 3 bases for V and 4 bases for J; bases not matched to a gene: 7. The full variable domain, rest sourced from reference TRBV18 and TRBJ1-6, is NAGVMQNPRHLVRRRGQEARLRCSPMKGHSHVYWYRQLPEEGLKFMVYLQKENIIDESGMPKERFSAEFPKEGPSILRIQQVVRGDSAAYFCASSPGQGAAVYNSPLHFGNGTRLTVT.

The genes are TRBV28 and TRBJ1-5, with 9 bases fitting TRBD1. Germline V gives CDR1 MDHEN, CDR2 SYDVKM. The CDR3 is made up of 15 amino acids. The V gene end was trimmed by 2 bases and the J gene end by 4 bases; junction bases not matched to a gene: 3. The CDR3 DNA sequence: TGTGCCAGCAGTTTAGATGGGACAGGGAATCAGCCCCAGCATTTT. As protein: CASSLDGTGNQPQHF.

The chain joins TRBV28 to TRBJ1-5; D is ambiguous. The CDR3 extends over 15 amino acids. CDR1 is MDHEN and CDR2 is SYDVKM in the germline V gene. V lost 3 bases and J lost 4, with 13 bases in between. CDR3 DNA: TGTGCCAGCAGTTTCAGCGAGCTCGGGAATCAGCCCCAGCATTTT. This encodes CASSFSELGNQPQHF.

The chain combines TRBV28 with TRBJ1-5, with D unclear. Trimming removed 0 bases from V and 4 bases from J, with 4 bases in between. The CDR3 is made up of 13 amino acids. Germline values: CDR1 MDHEN, CDR2 SYDVKM. The CDR3 loop is CASSLWRNQPQHF. CDR3 DNA sequence: TGTGCCAGCAGTTTATGGCGGAATCAGCCCCAGCATTTT.

The chain is built from TRBV4-2 and TRBJ2-5, with 10 positions matching TRBD2. The DNA end lines up better with TRBJ2-7; the J call may be wrong. Germline values: CDR1 LGHNA, CDR2 YNFKEQ. CDR3 length: 15 amino acids. CDR3 bases: TGTGCCAGCAGCCAAGTGCTAGCGGGAGTTGGCGAGCAGTACTTC. Encoded protein: CASSQVLAGVGEQYF.

This rearrangement joins TRBV5-6 to TRBJ2-7; 10 nucleotides agree with TRBD1. The ends lost 3 bases at V and 5 bases at J; junction bases unmatched: 5. The CDR3 covers 14 residues. CDR1 and CDR2 from the germline V gene are SGHDT and YYEEEE. CDR3 in DNA: TGTGCCAGCAGCTATGGGACAGGGGCCGACGAGCAGTACTTC. This translates into CASSYGTGADEQYF.

The chain uses TRBV28 and TRBJ1-1; 9 bases fit TRBD1. V shed 6 bases, J shed 8 bases, and the junction held 13 bases outside the gene matches. From germline, CDR1 is MDHEN and CDR2 SYDVKM. This CDR3 has 15 residues. The CDR3 spells CASRPNGQGTTEAFF. DNA of the CDR3: TGTGCCAGCAGACCCAACGGACAGGGGACCACCGAAGCTTTCTTT.

Only a few counts were recorded for this clone. This chain uses TRBV27 with TRBJ1-1; perhaps TRBD1 as D (5 bases). The CDR3 totals 14 residues. Germline V lookup: CDR1 MNHEY, CDR2 SMNVEV (reference sequence). Trimming removed 2 bases at V and 4 bases at J, with 11 bases between. The CDR3 loop reads CASSLGRGGTEAFF. The CDR3 DNA reads TGTGCCAGCAGTTTAGGGAGGGGAGGCACTGAAGCTTTCTTT.

This clone has a handful of counts. The rearrangement links TRBV2 to TRBJ2-7; weak D call: TRBD1 (5 bases). The CDR3 extends over 11 amino acids. V lost 5 bases and J lost 9, with 11 bases in between. Germline loops: CDR1 SNHLY, CDR2 FYNNEI. The CDR3, as DNA: TGTGCCAGCAGTTACAGGATGGGGCAGTACTTC. This encodes CASSYRMGQYF.

The chain employs TRBV11-2 and TRBJ2-7, with 9 bases lining up with TRBD2. J gave up 7 bases and V 5 bases, and 9 bases lay outside the gene matches. CDR3 length: 14 residues. The germline V gene has CDR1 SGHAT and CDR2 FQNNGV. This chain's CDR3 is CASSPVGGRGEQYF. CDR3 DNA sequence: TGTGCCAGCAGCCCGGTGGGCGGGAGGGGGGAGCAGTACTTC.

J is TRBJ1-3 and V is TRBV29-1; TRBD1 matches at 9 bases. The V and J ends lost 6 bases and 4 bases, in that order; junction bases with no gene match: 4. CDR1 and CDR2 (germline): SQVTM, ANQGSEA. The CDR3 runs to 13 residues. CDR3 DNA: TGCAGCGTGGGACAGGGATCCGGAAACACCATATATTTT. This encodes CSVGQGSGNTIYF.

V usage is TRBV19 and J usage is TRBJ1-1; D is unresolved. V was cut by 6 bases and J by 2 bases, with 7 bases left in between. Germline CDR1 and CDR2: LNHDA and SQIVND (reference sequence). The CDR3 length is 12 residues. In nucleotides, the CDR3 is TGTGCCAGTAGCGTAATAAACACTGAAGCTTTCTTT. It translates to CASSVINTEAFF.

The chain links TRBV14 to TRBJ1-2; 8 bases map to TRBD1. This CDR3 contains 15 residues. The germline V gene has CDR1 SGHDN and CDR2 FVKESK. Germline trimming cut 0 bases from V and 4 bases from J; bases unmatched to any gene: 4. The CDR3 coding sequence is TGTGCCAGCAGCCAAGACTTTCAGGGGGCCTATGGCTACACCTTC. Protein sequence: CASSQDFQGAYGYTF.